The 32 T cell receptor beta chains listed next were all sequenced from one sample in a study of graft-versus-host responses after intestinal transplantation. Produced via immunoSEQ multiplex PCR; TCRdb's table is partial and in-frame only. This sample has 35,000 to 50,000 clones; about 93% occur once, and the top ten carry roughly 23%. Their antigens remain unidentified. The sequenced sample was unstimulated CD8+ T cells sorted from spleen or lymph node cells, obtained before transplant. The receptors here all came from a human donor who was the organ donor for an intestinal transplant.

This clone turned up a few times. The rearrangement uses TRBV13 and TRBJ1-1; TRBD1 matches 7 bases. CDR1 is PRHDT and CDR2 is FYEKMQ in the germline V gene (reference sequence). The CDR3 totals 15 residues. V shed 2 bases and J 1 base; nucleotides not matched to a gene: 4. CDR3 DNA: TGTGCCAGCAGCTTAACAGGGGCGCCGAACACTGAAGCTTTCTTT. Protein: CASSLTGAPNTEAFF.

The V and J genes are TRBV7-6 and TRBJ2-7; D call uncertain. The CDR3 sequence is 11 residues long. V lost 5 bases to trimming and J lost 7 bases, with 9 bases between them. Germline assignment: CDR1 SGHVS and CDR2 FNYEAQ. Here the CDR3 reads CASSPGQEQYF. The CDR3 DNA follows: TGTGCCAGCAGCCCCGGTCAGGAGCAGTACTTC.

CDR3 nucleotides: TGTGCCAGCAGCTTATTCGGGACAGGGACAGATACGCAGTATTTT. It translates to CASSLFGTGTDTQYF. The rearrangement uses TRBV7-9 and TRBJ2-3; 9 nucleotides match TRBD1. CDR1 and CDR2 (germline): SEHNR, FQNEAQ (reference sequence). V shed 2 bases and J 3 bases; nucleotides not matched to a gene: 3. This CDR3 spans 15 amino acids.

The chain joins TRBV7-9 to TRBJ2-2, with D tentatively TRBD2 (5 bases). The length of the CDR3 is 14 residues. CDR1 and CDR2 (germline): SEHNR, FQNEAQ (reference sequence). With 5 bases removed from V and 8 bases from J, the gap between germline ends came to 15 bases. CDR3 nucleotides: TGTGCCAGCAGCCCGCCGTCCGGGGTTGGGGAGCTGTTTTTT. This codes for CASSPPSGVGELFF.

The J gene is TRBJ2-1, the V gene TRBV25-1, with 10 bases matching TRBD2. Germline V gene sequence: CDR1 MGHDK, CDR2 SYGVNS. J lost 7 bases, V lost 5 bases, and 5 bases had no gene match. There are 14 residues in the CDR3. CDR3 sequence (DNA): TGTGCCAGCAGTCCCTGGGGACTAGCGAATGAGCAGTTCTTC. Residues: CASSPWGLANEQFF.

A single count supports this clone. V and J are TRBV4-1 and TRBJ1-4; 9 nucleotides align to TRBD1. The trim removed 0 bases at V and 8 bases at J, leaving 7 bases unmatched. The length of the CDR3 is 16 residues. Germline values: CDR1 MGHRA, CDR2 YSYEKL. Written as DNA, the CDR3 is TGCGCCAGCAGCCAAGAGGACGGACAGGGGCCAGAAAAACTGTTTTTT. It yields the protein CASSQEDGQGPEKLFF.

The V gene is TRBV19, the J gene TRBJ2-1; TRBD2 might be the D (6 bases). This CDR3 has 15 amino acids. The germline V gene encodes CDR1 LNHDA and CDR2 SQIVND (reference sequence). V was clipped by 5 bases and J by 0 bases, with 11 bases between them. The CDR3: CASSRRETSYNEQFF. The CDR3 region has the DNA TGTGCCAGTAGTCGTCGGGAGACCTCCTACAATGAGCAGTTCTTC. The variable domain in full, with the rest retrieved from reference TRBV19 and TRBJ2-1, is DGGITQSPKYLFRKEGQNVTLSCEQNLNHDAMYWYRQDPGQGLRLIYYSQIVNDFQKGDIAEGYSVSREKKESFPLTVTSAQKNPTAFYLCASSRRETSYNEQFFGPGTRLTVL.

The gene calls are TRBV29-1 and TRBJ2-2; 8 nucleotides line up with TRBD1. The CDR3 loop spans 17 amino acids. V dropped 3 bases and J dropped 4; count of bases not matched to a gene: 13. Germline V gene lookup returns CDR1 SQVTM and CDR2 ANQGSEA. The CDR3 here is CSVELVVRGLSTGELFF. Written as DNA, the CDR3 is TGCAGCGTTGAGTTGGTCGTCAGGGGGCTAAGCACCGGGGAGCTGTTTTTT.

The chain's CDR3 is CASSLFSGSTPNTGELFF. The CDR3 nucleotides are TGTGCCAGCAGTTTATTTAGCGGGAGCACACCGAACACCGGGGAGCTGTTTTTT. This rearrangement joins TRBV28 to TRBJ2-2; TRBD2 aligns across 9 bases. CDR1 MDHEN and CDR2 SYDVKM come from the germline V gene. Trimming removed 1 base from V and 0 bases from J; junction bases left unmatched: 6. The CDR3 covers 18 residues.

The V call is TRBV28, the J call TRBJ2-7; TRBD2 agrees at 13 bases. The trim removed 3 bases at V and 5 bases at J, leaving 4 bases unmatched. CDR3 length equals 15 residues. Per the germline V gene, CDR1 is MDHEN and CDR2 is SYDVKM. CDR3 protein: CASSLGTSGMDEQYF. CDR3 DNA: TGTGCCAGCAGTTTGGGGACTAGCGGGATGGACGAGCAGTACTTC.

This chain joins TRBV7-3 and TRBJ2-1, with D perhaps given as TRBD1 or TRBD2 (5 bases each). Trimming left V 4 bases short and J 8 bases short, with 12 bases between. CDR1 is SGHTA, CDR2 FQGTGA, per germline. This CDR3 is 13 amino acids long. CDR3 DNA sequence: TGTGCCAGCAGCTGGGGACGGGGCGATGAGCAGTTCTTC. Encoded protein: CASSWGRGDEQFF. The full variable domain, with the rest looked up from reference TRBV7-3 and TRBJ2-1, is GAGVSQTPSNKVTEKGKYVELRCDPISGHTALYWYRQSLGQGPEFLIYFQGTGAADDSGLPNDRFFAVRPEGSVSTLKIQRTERGDSAVYLCASSWGRGDEQFFGPGTRLTVL.

V and J are TRBV9 and TRBJ1-1; perhaps TRBD1 as D (5 bases). The CDR3 runs 14 residues. Per germline, CDR1 SGDLS and CDR2 YYNGEE. Between the trimmed V and J ends, which lost 3 bases and 6 bases, there was a span of 15 bases. CDR3 region: CASSAGARVAEAFF. The CDR3 DNA is TGTGCCAGCAGCGCCGGGGCGCGGGTCGCTGAAGCTTTCTTT.

The chain links TRBV7-3 to TRBJ2-7; perhaps TRBD2 as D (7 bases). The germline V gene encodes CDR1 SGHTA and CDR2 FQGTGA. Trimming cost V 5 bases and J 6 bases, with 23 bases left between them. CDR3 length equals 16 residues. CDR3 in amino acids: CASSPERGEGRREQYF. In nucleotides, the CDR3 is TGTGCCAGCAGCCCCGAAAGGGGGGAGGGCCGCCGCGAGCAGTACTTC.

The chain uses TRBV5-1 and TRBJ2-5; D may match TRBD1 or TRBD2 (5 bases each). The J call is uncertain, as TRBJ2-7 better fits the DNA end. CDR3 length: 14 residues. Germline V gene lookup returns CDR1 SGHRS and CDR2 YFSETQ. The CDR3 DNA follows: TGCGCCAGCAGCTCCGGGACCGATTCCTACGAGCAGTACTTC. Translating it yields CASSSGTDSYEQYF.

Comments on this clone: Different DNA sequences within this sample yield the same CDR3. The chain is built from TRBV7-7 and TRBJ2-7; D is possibly TRBD1 (6 bases). CDR1 and CDR2 (germline): SSHAT, FNYEAQ (reference sequence). The CDR3 totals 13 residues. Deletions cut 0 bases from V and 3 bases from J, with 6 bases between. CDR3 bases: TGTGCCAGCAGCTTAGCAGGGGGCTACGAGCAGTACTTC. Its protein is CASSLAGGYEQYF.

This clone was seen once. The chain links TRBV5-1 to TRBJ2-7; no firm D call. CDR1 is SGHRS, CDR2 YFSETQ, per germline. The CDR3 contains 14 residues. The germline V and J ends were trimmed by 6 bases and 2 bases, with 15 bases remaining between them. As DNA, the CDR3 is TGCGCCAGCACCACTCCACAGTTCCCCTACGAGCAGTACTTC. Translated, it gives CASTTPQFPYEQYF.

V and J are TRBV30 and TRBJ1-2; D might be TRBD1 (5 bases). Germline assignment: CDR1 GTSNPN and CDR2 SVGIG (reference sequence). The CDR3 has 12 residues. Trimming pared 0 bases from V and 8 bases from J, leaving 10 bases between. The CDR3 is CAWSVGQGGYTF. The DNA of the CDR3 is TGTGCCTGGAGTGTGGGGCAAGGAGGCTACACCTTC.

This clone was seen a single time. The chain links TRBV28 to TRBJ1-5; a possible D gene is TRBD1 (5 bases). Trimming cost V 3 bases and J 3 bases, with 12 bases left between them. Germline V lookup: CDR1 MDHEN, CDR2 SYDVKM. This CDR3 has 15 amino acids. The CDR3 DNA reads TGTGCCAGCAGTTTGGGGGATGGGCCCAATCAGCCCCAGCATTTT. It codes for CASSLGDGPNQPQHF.

The CDR3 DNA reads as TGTGCCAGCTCACCGTACCAGGGGGCGAACAAACTCTCCTACAATGAGCAGTTCTTC. Protein sequence: CASSPYQGANKLSYNEQFF. The chain employs TRBV18 and TRBJ2-1, with 8 bases matching TRBD1. Germline V gene data show CDR1 as KGHSH and CDR2 as LQKENI. This CDR3 contains 19 residues. V was clipped by 3 bases and J by 0 bases; unmatched bases: 13. Combining the CDR3 with reference TRBV18 and TRBJ2-1 gives the whole variable domain NAGVMQNPRHLVRRRGQEARLRCSPMKGHSHVYWYRQLPEEGLKFMVYLQKENIIDESGMPKERFSAEFPKEGPSILRIQQVVRGDSAAYFCASSPYQGANKLSYNEQFFGPGTRLTVL.

The chain employs TRBV27 and TRBJ1-5, with 7 bases matching TRBD1. Looked up from germline, CDR1 is MNHEY and CDR2 is SMNVEV (reference sequence). The CDR3 is 14 residues long. V shed 9 bases and J 2 bases; nucleotides not matched to a gene: 7. The CDR3 protein is CASKGGMGNQPQHF. The CDR3, as DNA: TGTGCCAGTAAAGGGGGCATGGGCAATCAGCCCCAGCATTTT.

This clone was observed once. The genes are TRBV11-2 and TRBJ2-5; the D gene is possibly TRBD1 (5 bases). Trimming left V 2 bases short and J 5 bases short, with 18 bases between. The germline CDR1 and CDR2 sequences are SGHAT and FQNNGV. CDR3 length equals 16 residues. In DNA, the CDR3 is TGTGCCAGCAGCTTAACCCTCCTGGGGAAGGGGGAGACCCAGTACTTC. This codes for CASSLTLLGKGETQYF.

The rearrangement joins TRBV9 to TRBJ2-1, with D possibly being TRBD2 (6 bases). V gave up 4 bases and J gave up 0 bases, with 17 bases separating them. CDR1 and CDR2 (germline): SGDLS, YYNGEE. This CDR3 has 17 residues. CDR3: CASSPRPGLSSYNEQFF. CDR3 nucleotides: TGTGCCAGCAGCCCCCGACCGGGACTGAGCTCCTACAATGAGCAGTTCTTC. Drawing the rest from reference TRBV9 and TRBJ2-1, the complete variable domain is DSGVTQTPKHLITATGQRVTLRCSPRSGDLSVYWYQQSLDQGLQFLIQYYNGEERAKGNILERFSAQQFPDLHSELNLSSLELGDSALYFCASSPRPGLSSYNEQFFGPGTRLTVL.

Written as DNA, the CDR3 is TGCGCCAGCAGCTCGGGACTAGCCCTCGAGCAGTACTTC. Translating it yields CASSSGLALEQYF. The V call is TRBV5-1, the J call TRBJ2-7, with 9 bases identical to TRBD2. Germline V lookup: CDR1 SGHRS, CDR2 YFSETQ. The V segment lost 3 bases and the J segment 6 bases; nucleotides outside the gene matches: 4. The CDR3 covers 13 residues.

The genes are TRBV7-2 and TRBJ2-7; no clear D gene. The V end was cut by 1 base, the J end by 2 bases, with 9 bases between. Germline lookup yields CDR1 SGHTA and CDR2 FQGNSA. The CDR3 sequence is 14 residues long. The CDR3 coding sequence is TGTGCCAGCAGCTTAGGGGTACAGACCTACGAGCAGTACTTC. Its protein product is CASSLGVQTYEQYF.

V is TRBV7-9 and J is TRBJ1-4; D unclear. The germline gives CDR1 SEHNR, CDR2 FQNEAQ (reference sequence). Trimming left V 1 base short and J 11 bases short, with 8 bases between. The CDR3 loop spans 12 amino acids. CDR3 DNA sequence: TGTGCCAGCAGCTTAGGGGTGAGGAAACTGTTTTTT. As protein: CASSLGVRKLFF.

CDR3 region: CASSFGGGGTDTQYF. The DNA for the CDR3 is TGTGCCAGCAGTTTCGGTGGGGGCGGCACAGATACGCAGTATTTT. The chain has TRBV28 and TRBJ2-3; D is perhaps TRBD1 (6 bases). This CDR3 contains 15 residues. From germline, CDR1 is MDHEN and CDR2 SYDVKM. V lost 3 bases and J 1 base, leaving 11 bases between the germline ends.

J is TRBJ2-1 and V is TRBV4-2; 12 bases match TRBD2. Germline V gives CDR1 LGHNA, CDR2 YNFKEQ. V lost 0 bases, J lost 9 bases, and 9 bases stayed unmatched. The length of the CDR3 is 17 residues. The CDR3 sequence: CASSQENLAGGPSEQFF. As DNA, the CDR3 is TGTGCCAGCAGCCAAGAGAACCTAGCGGGAGGGCCAAGTGAGCAGTTCTTC.

The count of this clone is one. The chain joins TRBV6-5 to TRBJ1-2; D is unresolved. CDR3 size: 13 residues. The germline V gene encodes CDR1 MNHEY and CDR2 SVGAGI. V dropped 0 bases and J dropped 2 bases, with 4 bases sitting between them. CDR3: CASSYSSNYGYTF. CDR3 DNA sequence: TGTGCCAGCAGTTACTCTTCCAACTATGGCTACACCTTC.

The chain couples TRBV27 to TRBJ2-7; 14 nucleotides line up with TRBD2. Germline trimming cut 5 bases from V and 3 bases from J; bases unmatched to any gene: 6. The length of the CDR3 is 16 residues. Germline V gene data show CDR1 as MNHEY and CDR2 as SMNVEV (reference sequence). The CDR3 region has the DNA TGTGCCAGCAGTATTCTCGGGACTAGCGGGAGCTACGAGCAGTACTTC. Translated, it gives CASSILGTSGSYEQYF.

This chain connects TRBV7-8 to TRBJ2-1, with D possibly matching TRBD2 (6 bases). This CDR3 is 14 amino acids long. The V gene's germline CDR1 is SGHVS and CDR2 FQNEAQ. The V end was cut by 5 bases, the J end by 3 bases, with 11 bases between. CDR3 bases: TGTGCCAGCAGCCTCTATAGCGGCTACAATGAGCAGTTCTTC. Amino acids: CASSLYSGYNEQFF.

This sequence joins TRBV21-1 and TRBJ2-6; the table names TRBD2, a call not compared with the DNA. TRBV21-1 constitutes a pseudogene. This CDR3 spans 16 amino acids. The CDR3 is CEGELAGFSGANVLTF. The CDR3 DNA reads TGTGAGGGGGAACTAGCGGGATTCTCTGGGGCCAACGTCCTGACTTTC.

The V gene is TRBV27, the J gene TRBJ2-7, with 8 positions matching TRBD2. Germline CDR1 MNHEY, CDR2 SMNVEV (reference sequence). CDR3 length: 14 amino acids. Germline trimming cut 5 bases from V and 3 bases from J; bases unmatched to any gene: 6. CDR3 loop: CASSVRLAYYEQYF. CDR3 nucleotide sequence: TGTGCCAGCAGTGTCAGACTAGCGTACTACGAGCAGTACTTC.